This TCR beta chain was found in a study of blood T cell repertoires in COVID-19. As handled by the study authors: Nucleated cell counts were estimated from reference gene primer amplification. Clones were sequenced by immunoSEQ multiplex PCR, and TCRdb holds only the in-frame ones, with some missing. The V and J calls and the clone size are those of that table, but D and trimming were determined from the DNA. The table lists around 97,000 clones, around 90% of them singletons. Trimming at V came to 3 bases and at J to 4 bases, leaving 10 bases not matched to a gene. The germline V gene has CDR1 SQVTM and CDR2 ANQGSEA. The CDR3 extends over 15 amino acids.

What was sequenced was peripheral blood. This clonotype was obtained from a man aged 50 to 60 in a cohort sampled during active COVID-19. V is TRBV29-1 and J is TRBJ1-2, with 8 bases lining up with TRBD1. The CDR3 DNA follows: TGCAGCGTTGACCCGGGTAGTGACAGGGGCTATGGCTACACCTTC. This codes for CSVDPGSDRGYGYTF. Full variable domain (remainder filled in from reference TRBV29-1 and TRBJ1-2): SAVISQKPSRDICQRGTSLTIQCQVDSQVTMMFWYRQQPGQSLTLIATANQGSEATYESGFVIDKFPISRPNLTFSTLTVSNMSPEDSSIYLCSVDPGSDRGYGYTFGSGTRLTVV.